The clone carrying this TCR beta chain has a single count. Its antigen is as yet unknown. Time point described: recipient sample about 28 days before transplant, after cytoreduction. The source of the sample is a study of T cell clonotyping in hematopoietic cell transplantation. Findings and limits, study-wide: Graft donor and pretransplant recipient Inverse Simpson Index values predicted broader posttransplant TCR diversity.

The protocol was immunoSEQ multiplex PCR, while the TCRdb copy is restricted to in-frame clones and leaves out a portion. This table holds approximately 50,000 clones, 70% to 90% found once. The starting material was peripheral blood mononuclear cells, obtained before stem cell transplant. The TCR was taken from a man aged 55 to 70 with biphenotypic leukemia. Some clones in this sample may be carry-over from other donors' samples.

The CDR3: CASSSHRERNTEAFF. In DNA, the CDR3 is TGTGCCAGCAGTTCACACAGGGAGAGGAACACTGAAGCTTTCTTT. This chain joins TRBV6-5 and TRBJ1-1; D is perhaps TRBD1 (6 bases). Trimming pared 4 bases from V and 1 base from J, leaving 13 bases between. CDR3 length equals 15 residues. Germline CDR1 and CDR2: MNHEY and SVGAGI.